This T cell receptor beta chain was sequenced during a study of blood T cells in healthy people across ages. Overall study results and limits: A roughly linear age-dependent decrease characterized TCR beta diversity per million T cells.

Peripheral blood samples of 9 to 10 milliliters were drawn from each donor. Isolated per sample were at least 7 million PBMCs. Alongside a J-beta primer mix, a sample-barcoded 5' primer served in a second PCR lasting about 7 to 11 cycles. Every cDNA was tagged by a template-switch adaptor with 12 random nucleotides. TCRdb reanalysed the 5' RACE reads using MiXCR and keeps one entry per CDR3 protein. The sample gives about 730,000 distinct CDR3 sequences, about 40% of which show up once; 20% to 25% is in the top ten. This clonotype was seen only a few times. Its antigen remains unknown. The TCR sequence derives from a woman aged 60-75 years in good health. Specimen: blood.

The CDR3 protein is CSAREEKNYGYTF. Here the CDR3 DNA reads TGCAGTGCTAGAGAGGAGAAGAACTATGGCTACACCTTC. The rearrangement links TRBV20-1 to TRBJ1-2, with D unresolved. The CDR3 is made up of 13 amino acids. Trimming took 0 bases from V and 2 from J, leaving 7 bases between them. Germline loops: CDR1 DFQATT, CDR2 SNEGSKA (reference sequence).